This T cell receptor (beta chain) is drawn from a study of T cell repertoires in cytomegalovirus infection. The sample holds many counts of this clonotype. What it binds is unknown. TCRdb itself ran the reads through MiXCR, one entry per CDR3 protein. This sample has approximately 770,000 distinct CDR3 sequences, with 25% to 30% found just once. The source material was cultured CD8+ T cells from PBMCs, sampled from culture after CMV antigen stimulation. This clonotype was obtained from a human donor in good health (CMV status not recorded). Some clones in this sample may be carry-over from other donors' samples.

This CDR3 reads CASSPDGVYGYTF. The CDR3 coding sequence is TGTGCCAGCAGCCCAGACGGGGTCTATGGCTACACCTTC. The gene calls are TRBV7-2 and TRBJ1-2; D is uncertain. The CDR3 contains 13 residues. V was cut by 5 bases and J by 4 bases, with 11 bases left in between. Germline V lookup: CDR1 SGHTA, CDR2 FQGNSA. The full variable domain, its missing parts supplied by reference TRBV7-2 and TRBJ1-2, is GAGVSQSPSNKVTEKGKDVELRCDPISGHTALYWYRQSLGQGLEFLIYFQGNSAPDKSGLPSDRFSAERTGGSVSTLTIQRTQQEDSAVYLCASSPDGVYGYTFGSGTRLTVV.